This T cell receptor beta chain originates from a study of blood T cells in healthy people across ages. Study-wide points: Diversity figures derived from one million T cells were judged to underestimate the true value.

A few counts support this clonotype. The antigen is not known. The second PCR ran roughly 7 to 11 cycles with a sample-barcoded 5' primer and J-beta primers. From the 5' RACE reads, TCRdb called clonotypes with MiXCR, one entry per CDR3 protein. The repertoire consists of about 770,000 distinct CDR3 sequences, with approximately 48% occurring once and the leading ten covering about 21%. The J segment lost 7 bases and the V segment lost 0 bases, leaving 11 bases of the junction unmatched. This CDR3 comprises 15 residues. Germline-derived CDR1 and CDR2 are DFQATT and SNEGSKA (reference sequence). The sample consisted of blood. The sequence came from a man in his 60s in good health. The chain combines TRBV20-1 with TRBJ2-7; 8 bases map to TRBD1. The CDR3 nucleotides are TGCAGTGCTAGAGATTCGGGCAGGGGGCTACGGGAGCAGTACTTC. It is translated as CSARDSGRGLREQYF.